The 25 T cell receptor beta chains below were found in one sample sequenced in a study of cytomegalovirus exposure and HLA in healthy donors. Primers: 60 Vbeta forward and 13 Jbeta reverse. Data came from immunoSEQ multiplex PCR; TCRdb stores just in-frame clones and leaves some out. The table shows about 110,000 clones, with 70% occurring only once. Sequenced sample: PBMCs. The receptors derive from a man aged 25-40 years in good health and CMV-seropositive.

V usage is TRBV5-8 and J usage is TRBJ2-1; D possibly corresponds to TRBD2 (6 bases). V lost 2 bases to trimming and J lost 8 bases, with 20 bases between them. Germline V gives CDR1 SGHTS, CDR2 YDEGEE. CDR3 length: 16 amino acids. The CDR3 loop reads CASSFQPGERVDEQFF. The CDR3 DNA follows: TGTGCCAGCAGCTTCCAACCGGGGGAGCGGGTGGATGAGCAGTTCTTC.

This clone was found once. This sequence joins TRBV5-1 and TRBJ1-1; 9 bases fit TRBD1. CDR1 is SGHRS, CDR2 YFSETQ, per germline. The junction had 7 bases not matched to a gene; V was cut back by 4 bases and J by 0 bases. The CDR3 has 16 amino acids. Here the CDR3 DNA reads TGCGCCAGCAGCCCGACAGGGGGGTTTATGAACACTGAAGCTTTCTTT. Its protein product is CASSPTGGFMNTEAFF.

J is TRBJ1-5 and V is TRBV19; the match to TRBD1 covers 8 bases. This CDR3 region has 20 residues. The V gene end was trimmed by 5 bases and the J gene end by 2 bases; junction bases not matched to a gene: 20. Germline CDR1 reads LNHDA; CDR2 reads SQIVND (reference sequence). This chain's CDR3 is CASSLTRDRWDFSGNQPQHF. CDR3 DNA: TGTGCCAGTAGTCTCACCCGGGACAGGTGGGATTTTAGTGGCAATCAGCCCCAGCATTTT. The full variable domain, in which reference TRBV19 and TRBJ1-5 provide the parts outside the CDR3, is DGGITQSPKYLFRKEGQNVTLSCEQNLNHDAMYWYRQDPGQGLRLIYYSQIVNDFQKGDIAEGYSVSREKKESFPLTVTSAQKNPTAFYLCASSLTRDRWDFSGNQPQHFGDGTRLSIL.

The chain is built from TRBV29-1 and TRBJ2-1, with D possibly TRBD2 on 5 matching bases. CDR1 and CDR2 from the germline V gene are SQVTM and ANQGSEA. The V end lost 3 bases, the J end lost 0 bases, and 6 bases lay between the germline ends. This CDR3 has 13 amino acids. The CDR3 DNA reads TGCAGCGTTGAGAGGGTCTCCTACAATGAGCAGTTCTTC. Translation gives CSVERVSYNEQFF.

The chain is built from TRBV28 and TRBJ2-5; D possibly corresponds to TRBD2 (6 bases). The CDR3 is 13 residues long. With 6 bases removed from V and 2 bases from J, the gap between germline ends came to 10 bases. Per the germline V gene, CDR1 is MDHEN and CDR2 is SYDVKM. This CDR3 is CASRPGGQETQYF. In nucleotides, the CDR3 is TGTGCCAGCAGGCCCGGAGGGCAAGAGACCCAGTACTTC.

This clone was counted only a few times. V usage is TRBV30 and J usage is TRBJ1-2; perhaps TRBD1 as D (6 bases). With 7 bases removed from V and 5 bases from J, the gap between germline ends came to 14 bases. Germline assignment: CDR1 GTSNPN and CDR2 SVGIG (reference sequence). The CDR3 is made up of 12 amino acids. CDR3 sequence: CAFLGAVYGYTF. The CDR3 nucleotides are TGTGCCTTCTTGGGGGCCGTTTATGGCTACACCTTC.

This clone was seen once. The chain couples TRBV11-2 to TRBJ2-4; TRBD1 agrees at 8 bases. This CDR3 has 13 amino acids. Germline trimming cut 5 bases from V and 8 bases from J; bases unmatched to any gene: 5. Germline CDR1 is SGHAT and CDR2 is FQNNGV. CDR3 nucleotides: TGTGCCAGCAGCACTGACAGGGGCGACATTCAGTACTTC. It codes for CASSTDRGDIQYF.

The V and J genes are TRBV28 and TRBJ2-4; TRBD1 is a possible D gene (5 bases). Germline assignment: CDR1 MDHEN and CDR2 SYDVKM. The CDR3 extends over 11 amino acids. V dropped 6 bases and J dropped 6 bases, with 6 bases sitting between them. The DNA for the CDR3 is TGTGCCAGCAGCAGGGTAAACATTCAGTACTTC. Translating it yields CASSRVNIQYF.

V and J are TRBV18 and TRBJ2-3, with 9 bases aligning to TRBD1. V shed 0 bases, J shed 5 bases, and the junction held 3 bases outside the gene matches. CDR3 length equals 15 residues. The germline V gene encodes CDR1 KGHSH and CDR2 LQKENI. The CDR3: CASSPPTGGGDTQYF. The DNA for the CDR3 is TGTGCCAGCTCACCACCGACAGGGGGAGGAGATACGCAGTATTTT.

This chain links TRBV7-2 with TRBJ2-3, with TRBD2 matching 11 bases. The germline V gene encodes CDR1 SGHTA and CDR2 FQGNSA. The CDR3 totals 17 residues. The V and J ends lost 3 bases and 1 base, in that order; junction bases with no gene match: 6. The CDR3 DNA reads TGTGCCAGCAGCTTGAATGGACTAGCGGGCGGCACAGATACGCAGTATTTT. It is translated as CASSLNGLAGGTDTQYF.

This clone was seen once. V usage is TRBV11-1 and J usage is TRBJ2-7; 7 positions agree with TRBD2. V shed 1 base and J 9 bases; nucleotides not matched to a gene: 18. CDR1 and CDR2 (germline): SGHAT, FQDESV (reference sequence). The length of the CDR3 is 17 residues. The CDR3 nucleotides read TGTGCCAGCAGCTTAGGAGGCGGGAGCCCCTCCGAATGGGGGCAGTACGTC. It translates to CASSLGGGSPSEWGQYV.

The V call is TRBV30, the J call TRBJ1-2; D perhaps matches TRBD1 (5 bases). Germline CDR1 is GTSNPN and CDR2 is SVGIG (reference sequence). Trimming stripped 3 bases from V and 4 bases from J, with 18 bases between. CDR3 size: 15 residues. As DNA, the CDR3 is TGTGCCTGGAGGACTTCGACAGCCCTTGGCTATGGCTACACCTTC. Translation: CAWRTSTALGYGYTF.

The chain recombines TRBV9 with TRBJ2-5; possibly TRBD1 for D (6 bases). The germline V gene encodes CDR1 SGDLS and CDR2 YYNGEE. Trimming removed 3 bases from V and 4 bases from J, with 13 bases in between. The CDR3 runs 14 residues. For the CDR3, the DNA is TGTGCCAGCAGCGCCCATCTAGGGGGAGAGACCCAGTACTTC. Its protein is CASSAHLGGETQYF.

The CDR3 DNA follows: TGTGCCAGCTCACCCGCAGGGATCACTGAAGCTTTCTTT. The encoded protein is CASSPAGITEAFF. The chain combines TRBV18 with TRBJ1-1, with a weak D call TRBD1 (5 bases). Germline V gene lookup returns CDR1 KGHSH and CDR2 LQKENI. The CDR3 totals 13 residues. V was clipped by 3 bases and J by 4 bases, with 9 bases between them.

The chain is built from TRBV7-2 and TRBJ1-1; D not certain. The CDR3 has 11 amino acids. Germline values: CDR1 SGHTA, CDR2 FQGNSA. The germline V and J ends were trimmed by 8 bases and 3 bases, with 7 bases remaining between them. The CDR3 bases are TGTGCCAGCTTACGAGACACTGAAGCTTTCTTT. Its translation is CASLRDTEAFF.

The chain recombines TRBV4-3 with TRBJ2-2; 13 nucleotides align to TRBD2. The V and J ends lost 0 bases and 6 bases, in that order; junction bases with no gene match: 10. CDR1 LGHNA and CDR2 YSLEER come from the germline V gene. CDR3 length equals 19 residues. The CDR3: CASSQDGTSGRAGAGELFF. Here the CDR3 DNA reads TGCGCCAGCAGCCAAGATGGAACTAGCGGGAGGGCCGGAGCCGGGGAGCTGTTTTTT.

The chain is built from TRBV11-2 and TRBJ2-3, with D perhaps matching TRBD1 (5 bases). TRBJ1-5 explains the end of the DNA better; the J call may be wrong. The CDR3 length is 14 residues. Germline-derived CDR1 and CDR2 are SGHAT and FQNNGV. This CDR3 reads CASSPQGASDTQHF. DNA for the CDR3: TGTGCCAGCAGCCCCCAAGGGGCTTCAGATACGCAGCATTTT.

This chain joins TRBV29-1 and TRBJ2-5; D is possibly TRBD2 (6 bases). The CDR3 runs to 14 residues. Deletions cut 3 bases from V and 4 bases from J, with 15 bases between. Looked up from germline, CDR1 is SQVTM and CDR2 is ANQGSEA. Written as DNA, the CDR3 is TGCAGCGTTGAGCGGGGCGGGGTCGGAGAGACCCAGTACTTC. Translation gives CSVERGGVGETQYF.

The J gene is TRBJ2-3, the V gene TRBV9; 8 nucleotides line up with TRBD2. Germline CDR1 reads SGDLS; CDR2 reads YYNGEE. This CDR3 contains 15 residues. The J segment lost 6 bases and the V segment lost 1 base, leaving 7 bases of the junction unmatched. CDR3 DNA: TGTGCCAGCAGCGTAAGGCTAGCGGGCTCCGATACGCAGTATTTT. Its protein product is CASSVRLAGSDTQYF.

This clone was detected a few times. V is TRBV5-1 and J is TRBJ2-5, with 7 bases identical to TRBD1. Germline V gene lookup returns CDR1 SGHRS and CDR2 YFSETQ. This CDR3 contains 15 residues. The trim removed 3 bases at V and 0 bases at J, leaving 5 bases unmatched. In DNA, the CDR3 is TGCGCCAGCAGCTGGCGGACAGGCCACCAAGAGACCCAGTACTTC. The encoded protein is CASSWRTGHQETQYF.

The V and J genes are TRBV28 and TRBJ2-7, with D maybe TRBD1 (6 bases). CDR1 is MDHEN and CDR2 is SYDVKM in the germline V gene. CDR3 length: 14 amino acids. V lost 6 bases and J 5 bases, leaving 17 bases between the germline ends. CDR3 DNA: TGTGCCAGCAGATGGGGCAGGGGTCACGACGAGCAGTACGTC. Protein: CASRWGRGHDEQYV.

This clone was counted a single time. The rearrangement links TRBV5-1 to TRBJ2-3, with D tentatively TRBD2 (5 bases). V was pared by 0 bases and J by 0 bases, with 8 bases between. This CDR3 is 15 amino acids long. The V gene's germline CDR1 is SGHRS and CDR2 YFSETQ. This chain's CDR3 is CASSLVSASTDTQYF. In nucleotides, the CDR3 is TGCGCCAGCAGCTTGGTTAGCGCTAGCACAGATACGCAGTATTTT.

About this clone: The identical CDR3 is also encoded by other nucleotide sequences in the sample. The CDR3 sequence is CASSLNPRNTEAFF. Here the CDR3 DNA reads TGTGCCAGCAGCTTAAATCCCCGGAACACTGAAGCTTTCTTT. This chain links TRBV7-3 with TRBJ1-1; unclear D gene. CDR1 is SGHTA and CDR2 is FQGTGA in the germline V gene. The CDR3 consists of 14 residues. The V end lost 1 base, the J end lost 1 base, and 7 bases lay between the germline ends.

The gene calls are TRBV19 and TRBJ2-1; D remains ambiguous. In germline, CDR1 is LNHDA, CDR2 SQIVND (reference sequence). The CDR3 has 13 amino acids. Trimming pared 2 bases from V and 8 bases from J, leaving 10 bases between. CDR3: CASSIRGQYEQFF. The CDR3 bases are TGTGCCAGTAGTATACGTGGGCAATATGAGCAGTTCTTC.

The chain joins TRBV29-1 to TRBJ2-1; 9 bases are shared with TRBD1. The germline V gene has CDR1 SQVTM and CDR2 ANQGSEA. CDR3 length equals 13 residues. With V trimmed by 7 bases and J by 3 bases, 4 bases remained unmatched. The CDR3 DNA follows: TGCAGCGGCCGGGACAGGGTCTACAATGAGCAGTTCTTC. Protein: CSGRDRVYNEQFF.